Listed here are 21 T cell receptor beta chains from one sample, sequenced in a study of blood T cells in healthy people across ages. It was with a sample-barcoded 5' primer and a J-beta primer mix that a second PCR of roughly 6 to 12 cycles was run. Each CDR3 protein gets one entry after TCRdb re-called the 5' RACE reads with MiXCR. The sample holds hundreds of thousands of distinct CDR3 sequences, 58% seen once. Sequencing was carried out using blood. Receptors were obtained from a man under 40 in good health.

The chain recombines TRBV6-5 with TRBJ1-2, with a weak D call TRBD1 (6 bases). Trimming took 3 bases from V and 4 from J, leaving 12 bases between them. This CDR3 is 14 amino acids long. Germline CDR1 MNHEY, CDR2 SVGAGI. The CDR3 nucleotides are TGTGCCAGCAGTTATCGGCGGGGGCTCTATGGCTACACCTTC. This translates into CASSYRRGLYGYTF.

The chain carries TRBV20-1 and TRBJ2-1; D gene unclear. Germline V gene data show CDR1 as DFQATT and CDR2 as SNEGSKA (reference sequence). The CDR3 sequence is 11 residues long. V was shortened by 5 bases and J by 15 bases, with 17 bases between the two germline ends. The CDR3 loop reads CSAPLGNKGFF. CDR3 DNA: TGCAGTGCTCCCCTCGGTAATAAGGGGTTCTTC.

The V call is TRBV7-2, the J call TRBJ2-1; tentative D call: TRBD1 (6 bases). Trimming stripped 0 bases from V and 4 bases from J, with 10 bases between. The CDR3 totals 15 residues. Germline V gives CDR1 SGHTA, CDR2 FQGNSA. This chain's CDR3 is CASSLAGADYNEQFF. Here the CDR3 DNA reads TGTGCCAGCAGCTTAGCGGGGGCGGATTACAATGAGCAGTTCTTC.

This clonotype was counted only a few times. V is TRBV29-1 and J is TRBJ1-2; a possible D gene is TRBD1 (6 bases). The V gene's germline CDR1 is SQVTM and CDR2 ANQGSEA. The V gene lost 2 bases and the J gene lost 4 bases, with 11 bases spanning the gap. This CDR3 has 13 residues. The CDR3 DNA follows: TGCAGCGTTGAATCAGGGGTCCCCTATGGCTACACCTTC. Its protein is CSVESGVPYGYTF.

The gene calls are TRBV29-1 and TRBJ2-7; D may correspond to TRBD1 or TRBD2 (5 bases each). The germline gives CDR1 SQVTM, CDR2 ANQGSEA. V shed 6 bases and J shed 3 bases, with 39 bases lying between them. CDR3 size: 21 residues. The CDR3 protein is CSVPRLTGWVRYGTNIYEQYF. As DNA, the CDR3 is TGCAGCGTACCCCGGCTAACTGGTTGGGTCCGCTACGGGACGAATATCTACGAGCAGTACTTC.

This clonotype occurred a few times. The chain uses TRBV5-4 and TRBJ2-1; D tentatively reads TRBD1 or TRBD2 (5 bases each). The CDR3 spans 15 residues. CDR1 is SGHNT and CDR2 is YYREEE in the germline V gene (reference sequence). Trimming shortened V by 0 bases and J by 8 bases, and 15 bases separated the two germline ends. The CDR3 DNA reads TGTGCCAGCAGCTTGGCCGTAGGGACGAGGGATGAGCAGTTCTTC. Translation gives CASSLAVGTRDEQFF. The full variable domain, with the rest looked up from reference TRBV5-4 and TRBJ2-1, is ETGVTQSPTHLIKTRGQQVTLRCSSQSGHNTVSWYQQALGQGPQFIFQYYREEENGRGNFPPRFSGLQFPNYSSELNVNALELDDSALYLCASSLAVGTRDEQFFGPGTRLTVL.

The chain uses TRBV20-1 and TRBJ1-2, with a weak D call TRBD1 (6 bases). The CDR3 is made up of 13 amino acids. Germline lookup yields CDR1 DFQATT and CDR2 SNEGSKA (reference sequence). V was trimmed by 2 bases and J by 7 bases, leaving 14 bases between them. For the CDR3, the DNA is TGCAGTGCTAGACTCATACAGGGACCTGGCTACACCTTC. It codes for CSARLIQGPGYTF.

The chain recombines TRBV28 with TRBJ2-5, with 9 positions matching TRBD1. CDR1 is MDHEN, CDR2 SYDVKM, per germline. With V trimmed by 8 bases and J by 4 bases, 5 bases remained unmatched. CDR3 size: 13 residues. CDR3 in amino acids: CASGGGQGETQYF. The CDR3 DNA reads TGTGCCAGCGGGGGGGGACAGGGAGAGACCCAGTACTTC.

The chain links TRBV6-5 to TRBJ2-7; D gene unclear. TRBJ2-5 explains the end of the DNA better; the J call may be wrong. The germline V gene has CDR1 MNHEY and CDR2 SVGAGI. The CDR3 totals 13 residues. Here the CDR3 DNA reads TGTGCCAGCAGTTACTCGATTTTCGAGACCCAGTACTTC. The encoded protein is CASSYSIFETQYF.

Here the CDR3 DNA reads TGTGCCAGCAGCAGACCGGGACAGGGGTTCTATGGCTACACCTTC. Translation gives CASSRPGQGFYGYTF. V is TRBV28 and J is TRBJ1-2; 10 nucleotides align to TRBD1. Germline V gene sequence: CDR1 MDHEN, CDR2 SYDVKM. The CDR3 runs to 15 residues. J was trimmed by 4 bases and V by 6 bases; bases with no gene match: 8.

The rearrangement joins TRBV12-3 or TRBV12-4 to TRBJ2-7, with 15 positions matching TRBD2. Losses at the gene ends were 3 bases for V and 7 bases for J; bases not matched to a gene: 1. The CDR3 is 14 residues long. CDR3 region: CASSFGTSGGEQYF. The CDR3 DNA is TGTGCCAGCAGTTTCGGGACTAGCGGGGGGGAGCAGTACTTC.

In its sample, this clonotype was seen a few times. The chain carries TRBV6-5 and TRBJ2-1, with TRBD2 matching 11 bases. Trimming cost V 10 bases and J 12 bases; bases outside gene matches: 5. The CDR3 is 11 residues long. Germline values: CDR1 MNHEY, CDR2 SVGAGI. The CDR3: CATLAGVVQFF. CDR3 sequence (DNA): TGTGCCACACTAGCGGGAGTTGTGCAGTTCTTC.

The rearrangement uses TRBV20-1 and TRBJ2-6; possible D gene TRBD1, 6 bases. CDR1 DFQATT and CDR2 SNEGSKA come from the germline V gene (reference sequence). The CDR3 extends over 17 amino acids. The V end was cut by 3 bases, the J end by 4 bases, with 19 bases between. The CDR3 spells CSASLDRDGGGANVLTF. CDR3 DNA sequence: TGCAGTGCTAGTTTGGACAGAGACGGTGGGGGGGCCAACGTCCTGACTTTC.

This clonotype was detected only a few times. The chain has TRBV6-6 and TRBJ1-2; no clear D gene. The germline gives CDR1 MNHNY, CDR2 SVGAGI (reference sequence). Trimming pared 5 bases from V and 3 bases from J, leaving 10 bases between. The CDR3 is 13 residues long. This chain's CDR3 is CASSPYRDYGYTF. The CDR3 region has the DNA TGTGCCAGCAGTCCTTACCGGGACTATGGCTACACCTTC.

The chain couples TRBV5-1 to TRBJ2-5, with D possibly matching TRBD2 (5 bases). V lost 3 bases and J lost 3, with 12 bases in between. Per germline, CDR1 SGHRS and CDR2 YFSETQ. This CDR3 has 14 amino acids. The CDR3 reads CASSSGLGKETQYF. For the CDR3, the DNA is TGCGCCAGCAGCTCAGGACTCGGTAAAGAGACCCAGTACTTC.

Comment on this clonotype: A junction end diverges from the germline sequence, so it may reflect a read error. J is TRBJ2-7 and V is TRBV7-2; tentatively, D is TRBD2 (5 bases). The CDR3 length is 11 residues. CDR1 is SGHTA and CDR2 is FQGNSA in the germline V gene. Written as DNA, the CDR3 is TGTGGCAGCAGCTTAGCGTACGAGCAGTACTTC. Residues: CGSSLAYEQYF.

This clonotype was counted many times. V usage is TRBV7-2 and J usage is TRBJ2-7, with 9 positions matching TRBD1. The V and J ends lost 5 bases and 4 bases, in that order; junction bases with no gene match: 3. Germline V gives CDR1 SGHTA, CDR2 FQGNSA. The CDR3 sequence is 13 residues long. The CDR3 here is CASSTGQGYEQYF. The CDR3, as DNA: TGTGCCAGCAGCACCGGACAGGGGTACGAGCAGTACTTC.

There are a few counts of this clonotype. The rearrangement uses TRBV7-2 and TRBJ2-7; D gene ambiguous. Germline lookup yields CDR1 SGHTA and CDR2 FQGNSA. The CDR3 has 13 residues. Deletions cut 5 bases from V and 3 bases from J, with 11 bases between. Written as DNA, the CDR3 is TGTGCCAGCAGCAAAGAGCCCGTCTACGAGCAGTACTTC. Residues: CASSKEPVYEQYF.

This sequence joins TRBV5-1 and TRBJ1-2, with TRBD1 as a possible D gene (6 bases). Looked up from germline, CDR1 is SGHRS and CDR2 is YFSETQ. This CDR3 contains 16 residues. Trimming took 4 bases from V and 8 from J, leaving 24 bases between them. DNA for the CDR3: TGCGCCAGCAGCCCGGTGTGGACAGCACAATCGAAAGGCTACACCTTC. Protein sequence: CASSPVWTAQSKGYTF.

This clonotype was found a few times. The rearrangement uses TRBV12-3 or TRBV12-4 and TRBJ2-4; 8 bases line up with TRBD2. The CDR3 totals 19 residues. Unmatched junction bases numbered 27, after V lost 6 bases and J lost 11 bases. The chain's CDR3 is CASSPSGSAGGPSPSVQYF. The CDR3 nucleotides are TGTGCCAGCAGCCCCTCGGGGAGTGCGGGAGGCCCAAGCCCCAGCGTTCAGTACTTC.

This chain uses TRBV20-1 with TRBJ2-1, with TRBD2 identical over 7 bases. Germline CDR1 is DFQATT and CDR2 is SNEGSKA (reference sequence). Trimming removed 0 bases from V and 4 bases from J; junction bases left unmatched: 6. There are 15 residues in the CDR3. The chain's CDR3 is CSARDPSGSYNEQFF. Here the CDR3 DNA reads TGCAGTGCTAGAGACCCTAGCGGATCTTACAATGAGCAGTTCTTC.